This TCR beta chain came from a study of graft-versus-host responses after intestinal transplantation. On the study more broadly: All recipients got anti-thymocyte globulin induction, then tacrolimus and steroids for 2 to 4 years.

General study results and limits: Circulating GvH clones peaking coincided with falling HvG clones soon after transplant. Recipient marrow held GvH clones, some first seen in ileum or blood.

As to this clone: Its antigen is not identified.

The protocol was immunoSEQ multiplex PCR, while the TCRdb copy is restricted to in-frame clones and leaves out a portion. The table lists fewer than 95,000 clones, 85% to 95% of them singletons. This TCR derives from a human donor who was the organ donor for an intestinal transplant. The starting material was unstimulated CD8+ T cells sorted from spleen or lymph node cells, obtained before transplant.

DNA of the CDR3: TGTGCCAGCAGCTTCAGGGCAGACTCCTACGAGCAGTACTTC. This gives the protein CASSFRADSYEQYF. The genes are TRBV11-2 and TRBJ2-7; maybe TRBD1 (5 bases). CDR1 and CDR2 (germline): SGHAT, FQNNGV. Trimming took off 3 bases at V and 0 bases at J, with 9 bases between the two ends. This CDR3 is built from 14 residues.